This T cell receptor beta chain derives from a study of blood T cell repertoires in COVID-19. Across the study: Sites in the United States, Italy and Spain provided acute and convalescent COVID-19 samples.

The count of this clone is one. J was trimmed by 1 base and V by 5 bases; bases with no gene match: 8. The V gene's germline CDR1 is SGHRS and CDR2 YFSETQ. The CDR3 is 18 residues long. Per the authors' pipeline: Reference gene primers were amplified, and this amplification served to estimate nucleated cell counts. The data were produced by immunoSEQ multiplex PCR, yet TCRdb's version contains in-frame clones alone and is incomplete. The D gene and trimming were derived from the DNA, and the V and J assignments and clone size from that table. The table lists 250,000 to 300,000 clones, around 86% of them singletons.

This clonotype was sampled from a woman aged 40-49 years who had recovered from COVID-19. Sample: peripheral blood. This sequence joins TRBV5-1 and TRBJ2-5; 16 nucleotides match TRBD2. CDR3 protein: CASRRGLAGGSAQETQYF. In DNA, the CDR3 is TGCGCCAGCAGACGGGGACTAGCGGGGGGGTCCGCCCAAGAGACCCAGTACTTC. Combining the CDR3 with reference TRBV5-1 and TRBJ2-5 gives the whole variable domain KAGVTQTPRYLIKTRGQQVTLSCSPISGHRSVSWYQQTPGQGLQFLFEYFSETQRNKGNFPGRFSGRQFSNSRSEMNVSTLELGDSALYLCASRRGLAGGSAQETQYFGPGTRLLVL.